Listed below are T cell receptor beta chains from one sample, sequenced in a study of T cells in Graves' hyperthyroidism and ophthalmopathy. TCRdb re-called the multiplex PCR reads through MiXCR, storing one row per CDR3 protein. The sample has roughly 110,000 distinct CDR3 sequences, roughly 15% seen once. The source material was blood. The receptors stem from a woman aged 45 to 65 with Graves' hyperthyroidism. Each CDR3 is given with its conserved first and last residue. Each record gives: J gene, D gene, clone size, V gene, CDR3 protein, CDR3 DNA. The D gene is left open where the match is weak. The listing skips clone size in some rows; elsewhere it reads once, few, many or a size class.

j_gene: TRBJ2-5; d_gene: TRBD2; abundance: many; v_gene: TRBV3-1; CDR3aa: CASSQEAGGSGETQYF; CDR3nt: TGTGCCAGCAGCCAAGAAGCGGGGGGATCGGGAGAGACCCAGTACTTC
j_gene: TRBJ1-5; d_gene: TRBD1; abundance: many; v_gene: TRBV5-1; CDR3aa: CASSFTGQGLRNSNQPQHF; CDR3nt: TGCGCCAGCAGCTTTACGGGACAGGGACTCCGGAATAGCAATCAGCCCCAGCATTTT
j_gene: TRBJ1-2; d_gene: NA; abundance: NA; v_gene: TRBV19; CDR3aa: CASTLVEGRGYTF; CDR3nt: TGTGCCAGTACCCTAGTTGAGGGGCGCGGCTACACCTTC
j_gene: TRBJ2-1; d_gene: TRBD2; abundance: NA; v_gene: TRBV13; CDR3aa: CASSYGGEVYNEQFF; CDR3nt: TGTGCCAGCAGTTACGGGGGGGAGGTGTACAATGAGCAGTTCTTC
j_gene: TRBJ1-5; d_gene: TRBD1; abundance: many; v_gene: TRBV28; CDR3aa: CASSTSGGEFLQHF; CDR3nt: TGTGCCAGCAGCACATCAGGGGGCGAATTCCTCCAGCATTTT
j_gene: TRBJ1-1; d_gene: NA; abundance: NA; v_gene: TRBV5-1; CDR3aa: CASSLTIRTEAFF; CDR3nt: TGCGCCAGCAGCCTTACTATACGTACTGAAGCTTTCTTT
j_gene: TRBJ2-1; d_gene: NA; abundance: NA; v_gene: TRBV2; CDR3aa: CAFRAYNEQFF; CDR3nt: TGTGCTTTTCGGGCGTACAATGAGCAGTTCTTC
j_gene: TRBJ2-5; d_gene: TRBD1; abundance: many; v_gene: TRBV28; CDR3aa: CATKDRGYGETQYF; CDR3nt: TGTGCCACCAAGGACAGGGGGTATGGGGAGACCCAGTACTTC
j_gene: TRBJ1-2; d_gene: TRBD1; abundance: many; v_gene: TRBV29-1; CDR3aa: CSAGQGAGGYTF; CDR3nt: TGCAGCGCGGGACAGGGGGCAGGCGGCTACACCTTC
j_gene: TRBJ2-5; d_gene: TRBD1; abundance: few; v_gene: TRBV19; CDR3aa: CASSNPRDREVRETQYF; CDR3nt: TGTGCCAGTAGTAACCCTCGGGACAGGGAGGTACGGGAGACCCAGTACTTC
j_gene: TRBJ2-7; d_gene: TRBD1; abundance: many; v_gene: TRBV2; CDR3aa: CASMGPSTDRDRGGYEQYF; CDR3nt: TGTGCCAGCATGGGACCTAGTACAGACCGGGACAGGGGAGGTTACGAGCAGTACTTC
j_gene: TRBJ2-1; d_gene: TRBD2; abundance: many; v_gene: TRBV5-6; CDR3aa: CASSVLAGGPISYNEQFF; CDR3nt: TGTGCCAGCAGCGTTCTAGCGGGAGGGCCGATCTCCTACAATGAGCAGTTCTTC
j_gene: TRBJ2-5; d_gene: NA; abundance: many; v_gene: TRBV28; CDR3aa: CASRTGRETQYF; CDR3nt: TGTGCCAGCAGGACAGGACGAGAGACCCAGTACTTC
j_gene: TRBJ1-1; d_gene: NA; abundance: many; v_gene: TRBV3-1; CDR3aa: CASSPSNLNTEAFF; CDR3nt: TGTGCCAGCAGCCCCTCGAACCTGAACACTGAAGCTTTCTTT
j_gene: TRBJ2-1; d_gene: TRBD2; abundance: many; v_gene: TRBV20-1; CDR3aa: CSARLAGARQFF; CDR3nt: TGCAGTGCTAGGCTAGCGGGGGCCCGTCAGTTCTTC
j_gene: TRBJ2-1; d_gene: TRBD2; abundance: NA; v_gene: TRBV5-1; CDR3aa: CASSRGTGTSVNEQFF; CDR3nt: TGCGCCAGCAGCCGCGGGACCGGGACTAGCGTCAATGAGCAGTTCTTC
j_gene: TRBJ2-1; d_gene: NA; abundance: many; v_gene: TRBV20-1; CDR3aa: CSAVDPSSYNEQFF; CDR3nt: TGCAGTGCTGTGGACCCTAGCTCCTACAATGAGCAGTTCTTC
j_gene: TRBJ1-1; d_gene: TRBD1; abundance: many; v_gene: TRBV6-1; CDR3aa: CASSDREGNTEAFF; CDR3nt: TGTGCCAGCAGCGACAGGGAGGGGAACACTGAAGCTTTCTTT
j_gene: TRBJ1-1; d_gene: TRBD1; abundance: many; v_gene: TRBV2; CDR3aa: CASSEVPGGASGSEAFF; CDR3nt: TGTGCCAGCAGTGAAGTTCCAGGGGGGGCCAGTGGTTCTGAAGCTTTCTTT
j_gene: TRBJ2-3; d_gene: NA; abundance: many; v_gene: TRBV20-1; CDR3aa: CSARGGTDTQYF; CDR3nt: TGCAGTGCCAGGGGGGGCACAGATACGCAGTATTTT
j_gene: TRBJ2-5; d_gene: NA; abundance: many; v_gene: TRBV29-1; CDR3aa: CSVEGIQETQYF; CDR3nt: TGCAGCGTTGAGGGTATCCAAGAGACCCAGTACTTC
j_gene: TRBJ2-2; d_gene: NA; abundance: many; v_gene: TRBV5-1; CDR3aa: CASSPAVTGELFF; CDR3nt: TGCGCCAGCAGCCCGGCGGTCACCGGGGAGCTGTTTTTT